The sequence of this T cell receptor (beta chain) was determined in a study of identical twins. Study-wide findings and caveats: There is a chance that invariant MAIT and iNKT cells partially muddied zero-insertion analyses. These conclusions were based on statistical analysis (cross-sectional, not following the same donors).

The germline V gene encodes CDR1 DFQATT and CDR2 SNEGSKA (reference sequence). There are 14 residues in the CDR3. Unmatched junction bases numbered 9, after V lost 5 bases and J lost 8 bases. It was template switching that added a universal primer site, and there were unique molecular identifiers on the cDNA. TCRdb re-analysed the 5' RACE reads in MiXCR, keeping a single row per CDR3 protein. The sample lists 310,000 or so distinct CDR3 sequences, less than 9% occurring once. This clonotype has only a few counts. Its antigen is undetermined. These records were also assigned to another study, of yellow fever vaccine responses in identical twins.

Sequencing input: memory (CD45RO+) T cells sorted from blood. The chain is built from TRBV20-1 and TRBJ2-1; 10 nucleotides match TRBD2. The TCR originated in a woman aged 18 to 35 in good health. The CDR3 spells CSALAGAEYDEQFF. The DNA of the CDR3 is TGCAGTGCTCTAGCGGGAGCCGAGTATGATGAGCAGTTCTTC.